These T cell receptor beta chains were read from a single sample in a study of blood T cells in healthy people across ages. TCRdb used MiXCR to reprocess the 5' RACE reads, holding one entry per CDR3 protein. This table has 1.5 million to 2 million distinct CDR3 sequences, about 49% appearing once. Sequenced sample: blood. The receptors were sampled from a woman in her thirties or forties in good health. The CDR3 runs from the conserved cysteine through the conserved F or W. Fields, in order: J gene, D gene, V gene, clone size, CDR3 protein, CDR3 DNA. A D gene is named only where the DNA matches it firmly. A clone size is listed for some rows: how often the clone was seen (once, few, many), or a class if it is expanded.

J: TRBJ2-7
D: NA
V: TRBV20-1
size: once
CDR3: CSARGGPNEQYF
DNA: TGCAGTGCTAGAGGGGGACCCAATGAGCAGTACTTC

J: TRBJ2-5
D: NA
V: TRBV4-3
size: few
CDR3: CASSLLDLQETQYF
DNA: TGCGCCAGCAGCCTCCTGGACTTGCAAGAGACCCAGTACTTC

J: TRBJ2-5
D: NA
V: TRBV28
size: NA
CDR3: CASLPRGPQETQYF
DNA: TGTGCCAGCCTTCCCAGGGGCCCCCAAGAGACCCAGTACTTC

J: TRBJ2-7
D: NA
V: TRBV7-2
size: NA
CDR3: CASSLAGQPYEQYF
DNA: TGCGCCAGCAGCTTGGCGGGACAGCCATACGAGCAGTACTTC

J: TRBJ1-2
D: NA
V: TRBV4-1
size: NA
CDR3: CASSHRTDYGYTF
DNA: TGCGCCAGCAGCCATCGGACAGACTATGGCTACACCTTC

J: TRBJ2-7
D: NA
V: TRBV4-3
size: few
CDR3: CASSQDVEGSYEQYF
DNA: TGCGCCAGCAGCCAAGATGTTGAAGGGTCCTACGAGCAGTACTTC

J: TRBJ2-3
D: NA
V: TRBV6-6
size: few
CDR3: CASSSVRGGDTQYF
DNA: TGTGCCAGCAGTTCTGTCAGGGGCGGAGATACGCAGTATTTT

J: TRBJ2-4
D: NA
V: TRBV20-1
size: NA
CDR3: CSAREVSDQNIQYF
DNA: TGCAGTGCTAGAGAAGTGAGCGACCAAAACATTCAGTACTTC

J: TRBJ2-3
D: NA
V: TRBV25-1
size: few
CDR3: CASSESGLDTQYF
DNA: TGTGCCAGCAGTGAGTCGGGTCTAGATACGCAGTATTTT

J: TRBJ2-5
D: NA
V: TRBV20-1
size: few
CDR3: CSPFGAYQETQYF
DNA: TGCAGTCCCTTCGGGGCATACCAAGAGACCCAGTACTTC

J: TRBJ1-6
D: NA
V: TRBV16
size: NA
CDR3: CASSQSQGNSPLHF
DNA: TGTGCCAGCAGCCAATCTCAGGGAAATTCACCCCTCCACTTT

J: TRBJ1-2
D: NA
V: TRBV27
size: few
CDR3: CASSLSQGAFYGYTF
DNA: TGTGCCAGCAGTTTATCGCAGGGTGCTTTCTATGGCTACACCTTC

J: TRBJ2-6
D: TRBD1
V: TRBV6-5
size: NA
CDR3: CASSYRVQGASGANVLTF
DNA: TGTGCCAGCAGTTACCGAGTACAGGGGGCCTCTGGGGCCAACGTCCTGACTTTC

J: TRBJ2-5
D: TRBD2
V: TRBV11-2
size: few
CDR3: CASSFSSGGSQETQYF
DNA: TGTGCCAGCAGCTTCTCTAGCGGGGGCAGCCAAGAGACCCAGTACTTC

J: TRBJ2-3
D: NA
V: TRBV12-3/TRBV12-4
size: many
CDR3: CASSDPGRTDTQYF
DNA: TGTGCCAGCAGCGATCCGGGTAGGACAGATACGCAGTATTTT

J: TRBJ1-4
D: NA
V: TRBV3-1
size: NA
CDR3: CASSQVAGEGANEKLFF
DNA: TGTGCCAGCAGCCAAGTTGCAGGGGAAGGAGCTAATGAAAAACTGTTTTTT